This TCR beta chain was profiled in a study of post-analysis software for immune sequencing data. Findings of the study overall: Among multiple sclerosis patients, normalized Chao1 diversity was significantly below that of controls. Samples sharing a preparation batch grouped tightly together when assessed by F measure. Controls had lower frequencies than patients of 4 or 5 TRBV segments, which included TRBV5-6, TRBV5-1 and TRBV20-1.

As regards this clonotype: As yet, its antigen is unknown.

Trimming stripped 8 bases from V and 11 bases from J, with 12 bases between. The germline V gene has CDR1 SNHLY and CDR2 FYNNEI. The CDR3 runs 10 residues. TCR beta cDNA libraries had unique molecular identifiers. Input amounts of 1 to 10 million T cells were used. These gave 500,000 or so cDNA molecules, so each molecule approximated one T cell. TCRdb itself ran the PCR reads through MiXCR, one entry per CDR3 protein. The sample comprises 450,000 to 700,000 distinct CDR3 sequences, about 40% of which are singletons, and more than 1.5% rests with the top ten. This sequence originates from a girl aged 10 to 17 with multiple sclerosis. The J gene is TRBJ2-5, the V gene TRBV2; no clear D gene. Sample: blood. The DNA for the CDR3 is TGTGCCAGCTCTTGGAATGAGCAGTACTTC. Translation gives CASSWNEQYF.